The 7 T cell receptor beta chains reported below all come from one sample, sequenced in a study of beta chain features in type 1 diabetes. Study conclusions and caveats: When Type 1 diabetes patients were examined, their TCRB CDR3s proved moderately but significantly shorter in all four CD4+ subsets.

Reverse transcribing all isolated RNA meant expressed TCRB transcripts were sequenced. Profiled with immunoSEQ multiplex PCR; TCRdb holds only in-frame clones, not every one. Seen here are more than 100,000 clones, around 9% observed once, and the top ten hold 0.75%. The antigens for these receptors are not known. Sequencing input: central memory CD4+ T cells from blood. The receptor set was obtained from a man aged 30-40 years with type 1 diabetes.

This chain links TRBV5-1 with TRBJ2-7, with D hard to call. The V gene's germline CDR1 is SGHRS and CDR2 YFSETQ. V gave up 0 bases and J gave up 0 bases, with 7 bases separating them. The CDR3 extends over 14 amino acids. Here the CDR3 reads CASSLVVGSYEQYF. As DNA, the CDR3 is TGCGCCAGCAGCTTGGTTGTCGGCTCCTACGAGCAGTACTTC.

This clone was detected only a few times. The chain couples TRBV5-1 to TRBJ2-7; 10 positions match TRBD1. The CDR3 spans 15 residues. In germline, CDR1 is SGHRS, CDR2 YFSETQ. V gave up 0 bases and J gave up 4 bases; unmatched junction bases: 4. For the CDR3, the DNA is TGCGCCAGCAGCTTGGGGGGGACAGGGGATTACGAGCAGTACTTC. As protein: CASSLGGTGDYEQYF.

Concerning this clone itself: At one boundary the junction diverges from the germline segment, which might be a read error. The chain recombines TRBV7-7 with TRBJ1-1, with 7 bases that match TRBD1. This CDR3 is 13 amino acids long. The germline V gene has CDR1 SSHAT and CDR2 FNYEAQ (reference sequence). In DNA, the CDR3 is TGTGCTAGCAGCCGGGACAGATACACTGAAGCTTTCTTT. It encodes CASSRDRYTEAFF.

This clone showed up just a few times. V and J are TRBV2 and TRBJ2-1, with a tentative D call TRBD2 (5 bases). CDR3 size: 10 residues. Trimming cost V 7 bases and J 8 bases, with 6 bases left between them. Germline V gives CDR1 SNHLY, CDR2 FYNNEI. The CDR3 region is CASTEDEQFF. CDR3 DNA: TGTGCCAGCACGGAGGATGAGCAGTTCTTC.

This clone was picked up many times. The chain combines TRBV2 with TRBJ1-1; D possibly corresponds to TRBD1 (5 bases). Trimming shortened V by 8 bases and J by 4 bases, and 17 bases separated the two germline ends. The germline CDR1 and CDR2 sequences are SNHLY and FYNNEI. The CDR3 loop spans 14 amino acids. CDR3 region: CASSLGGVGTEAFF. CDR3 nucleotide sequence: TGTGCCAGCTCCCTGGGGGGGGTGGGCACTGAAGCTTTCTTT.

V is TRBV21-1 and J is TRBJ1-6; the table assigns TRBD1, which was not confirmed against the DNA. TRBV21-1 is reported as a pseudogene. This CDR3 region has 14 residues. Here the CDR3 DNA reads TGTGCCAGCGGACAGGGGCCCCATAATTCACCCCTCCACTTT. Protein: CASGQGPHNSPLHF.

The chain uses TRBV5-5 and TRBJ2-3; 11 bases map to TRBD2. Germline loops: CDR1 SGHKS, CDR2 YYEKEE (reference sequence). The CDR3 totals 16 residues. With V trimmed by 2 bases and J by 2 bases, 4 bases remained unmatched. CDR3 sequence (DNA): TGTGCCAGCAGCTTACTAGCGGGGGCCCCCACAGATACGCAGTATTTT. It translates to CASSLLAGAPTDTQYF.